These 8 T cell receptor beta chains were sequenced from one sample in a study of blood T cells in healthy people across ages. Using a J-beta primer mix together with a sample-barcoded 5' primer, a second PCR was run for about 6 to 11 cycles. MiXCR, run by TCRdb on the 5' RACE reads, gives a single entry per CDR3 protein. This table has 600,000 to 1,000,000 distinct CDR3 sequences, roughly 64% appearing once. Material: blood. The receptors stem from a man aged 30 to 45 in good health.

This clonotype was seen at least ten times. The CDR3 sequence: CASTPATNEKLFF. The CDR3, as DNA: TGTGCCAGCACCCCAGCAACTAATGAAAAACTGTTTTTT. The rearrangement links TRBV7-9 to TRBJ1-4; D gene ambiguous. The germline CDR1 and CDR2 sequences are SEHNR and FQNEAQ (reference sequence). The CDR3 consists of 13 residues. V dropped 7 bases and J dropped 0 bases, with 6 bases sitting between them.

This clonotype was seen only a few times. The CDR3 nucleotides are TGCGCCAGCAGCTTGGCCTTACAGGGGGCCATCGAGCAGTACTTC. This encodes CASSLALQGAIEQYF. The chain carries TRBV5-1 and TRBJ2-7, with 9 bases aligning to TRBD1. With 0 bases clipped from V and 6 bases from J, the junction kept 7 bases outside the gene matches. CDR3 length equals 15 residues. Germline lookup yields CDR1 SGHRS and CDR2 YFSETQ.

This clonotype has more than one count but fewer than ten. V gene TRBV20-1 combines with J gene TRBJ2-1; D is possibly TRBD2 (6 bases). This CDR3 spans 15 amino acids. Germline loops: CDR1 DFQATT, CDR2 SNEGSKA (reference sequence). V gave up 6 bases and J gave up 6 bases, with 21 bases separating them. CDR3 sequence (DNA): TGCAGTGCCCCTCGTGGGCGGGGAGTAACCAATGAGCAGTTCTTC. The encoded protein is CSAPRGRGVTNEQFF.

The V gene is TRBV20-1, the J gene TRBJ2-1; 9 nucleotides agree with TRBD1. The CDR3 is 18 residues long. With 0 bases clipped from V and 8 bases from J, the junction kept 17 bases outside the gene matches. CDR1 is DFQATT, CDR2 SNEGSKA, per germline (reference sequence). CDR3 bases: TGCAGTGCTAGAGACCTAACTAGACAGGGGGACGTTGTTCATGAGCAGTTCTTC. It codes for CSARDLTRQGDVVHEQFF.

This clonotype has just a few counts. V usage is TRBV25-1 and J usage is TRBJ1-2; possible D gene TRBD1, 5 bases. This CDR3 region has 16 residues. V lost 2 bases and J lost 5, with 18 bases in between. CDR1 is MGHDK, CDR2 SYGVNS, per germline. CDR3 bases: TGTGCCAGCAGTGAACCGGCAGGGCCGGAACTTTATGGCTACACCTTC. It codes for CASSEPAGPELYGYTF.

The table lists this clonotype with many counts. The chain is built from TRBV9 and TRBJ2-7; 8 bases map to TRBD1. This CDR3 spans 12 amino acids. With 4 bases clipped from V and 6 bases from J, the junction kept 3 bases outside the gene matches. Germline CDR1 SGDLS, CDR2 YYNGEE. CDR3 protein: CASSLQGGEQYF. DNA of the CDR3: TGTGCCAGCAGCTTACAGGGGGGCGAGCAGTACTTC.

The rearrangement uses TRBV2 and TRBJ2-3, with D uncertain. The CDR3 is 12 residues long. CDR1 and CDR2 (germline): SNHLY, FYNNEI. Trimming shortened V by 5 bases and J by 4 bases, and 7 bases separated the two germline ends. The CDR3 here is CASSPSPDTQYF. The CDR3, as DNA: TGTGCCAGCAGTCCGTCCCCAGATACGCAGTATTTT.

The chain has TRBV5-1 and TRBJ2-7, with D perhaps being TRBD1 or TRBD2 (5 bases each). The CDR3 is 15 residues long. The V gene's germline CDR1 is SGHRS and CDR2 YFSETQ. Trimming took 5 bases from V and 2 from J, leaving 17 bases between them. CDR3 DNA sequence: TGCGCCAGCAGTCGGGACGTATCAGGAGCCTACGAGCAGTACTTC. Residues: CASSRDVSGAYEQYF.